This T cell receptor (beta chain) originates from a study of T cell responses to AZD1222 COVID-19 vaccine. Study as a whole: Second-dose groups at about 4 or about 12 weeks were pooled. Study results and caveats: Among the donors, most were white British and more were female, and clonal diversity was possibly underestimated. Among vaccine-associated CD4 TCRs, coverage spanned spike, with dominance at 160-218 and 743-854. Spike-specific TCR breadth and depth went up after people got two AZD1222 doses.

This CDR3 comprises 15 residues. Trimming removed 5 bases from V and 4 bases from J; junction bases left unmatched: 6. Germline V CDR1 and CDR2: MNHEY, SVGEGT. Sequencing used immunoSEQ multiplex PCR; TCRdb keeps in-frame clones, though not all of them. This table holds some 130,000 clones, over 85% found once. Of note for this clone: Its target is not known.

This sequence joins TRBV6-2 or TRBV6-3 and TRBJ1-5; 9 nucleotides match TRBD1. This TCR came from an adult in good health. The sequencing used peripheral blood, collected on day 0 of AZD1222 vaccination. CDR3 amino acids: CASSPTGQGNQPQHF. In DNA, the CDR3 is TGTGCCAGCAGTCCCACGGGACAGGGTAATCAGCCCCAGCATTTT.